This is a list of T cell receptor beta chains from one sample in a study of blood T cell repertoires in COVID-19. The assay was immunoSEQ multiplex PCR, and TCRdb's table has in-frame clones only and misses some. Of tens of thousands of clones in the sample, about 80% were seen once. What was sequenced was peripheral blood. These receptors all stem from a human donor in a cohort sampled during active COVID-19. CDR3s leave out the opening cysteine and the closing phenylalanine or tryptophan. The order of the fields is V gene, J gene, D gene, CDR3 protein. D genes are given only for firm matches.

>TRBV3-1/TRBV3-2|TRBJ1-2|.
ASSLGDTGNYGYT
>TRBV30|TRBJ2-7|TRBD2
AWETGTSGSYEQY
>TRBV7-9|TRBJ2-4|.
ASSPPDGHIKNIQY
>TRBV5-1|TRBJ1-2|TRBD1
ASSQGQGGRREGRYT
>TRBV30|TRBJ2-7|.
AWSVGSYEQY
>TRBV7-6|TRBJ2-3|TRBD1
ASSLGGTGGTDTQY
>TRBV7-9|TRBJ2-5|.
ASSSQIGVHQETQY
>TRBV5-6|TRBJ2-7|.
ASRLGHRYEQY
>TRBV6-6|TRBJ2-5|TRBD2
ASSPGRGETQY
>TRBV5-1|TRBJ2-7|TRBD1
ASSLDTGGSYEQY
>TRBV5-6|TRBJ1-4|.
ASSFRRGATNEKLF
>TRBV18|TRBJ1-2|.
ASSEGTGKTGYGYT
>TRBV6-5|TRBJ2-3|TRBD2
ASSGLAGLTDTQY
>TRBV28|TRBJ2-7|TRBD2
ASSRLAGGGYEQY
>TRBV6-5|TRBJ2-2|.
ASAGGAGNTGELF
>TRBV5-8|TRBJ2-7|TRBD1
ASSSPGQGNEQY
>TRBV7-2|TRBJ1-2|.
ASSLDSNYGYT
>TRBV7-3|TRBJ2-7|.
ASSFKTYEQY
>TRBV27|TRBJ1-5|.
ASSTFGGSNQPQH
>TRBV28|TRBJ1-2|.
ASSLERILGYT
>TRBV6-4|TRBJ1-2|.
ASSPGSGGYT
>TRBV5-1|TRBJ2-7|.
ASSPQGIRDEQY
>TRBV28|TRBJ2-7|.
ASSEPGQRGSYEQY